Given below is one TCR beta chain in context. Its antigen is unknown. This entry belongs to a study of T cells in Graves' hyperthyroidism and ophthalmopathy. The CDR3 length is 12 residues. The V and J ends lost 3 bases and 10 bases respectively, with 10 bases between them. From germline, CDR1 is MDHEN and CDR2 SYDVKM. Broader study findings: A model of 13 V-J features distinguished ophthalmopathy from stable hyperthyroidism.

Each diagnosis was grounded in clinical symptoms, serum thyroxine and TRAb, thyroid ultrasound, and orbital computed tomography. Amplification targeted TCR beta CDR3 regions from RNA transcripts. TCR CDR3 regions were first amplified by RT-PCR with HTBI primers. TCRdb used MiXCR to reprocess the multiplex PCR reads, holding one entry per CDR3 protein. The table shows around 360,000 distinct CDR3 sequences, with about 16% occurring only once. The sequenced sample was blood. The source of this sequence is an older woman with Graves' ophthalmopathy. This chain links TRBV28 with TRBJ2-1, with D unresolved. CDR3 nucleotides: TGTGCCAGCAGTTTTTCGCGGCGGGAGCAGTTCTTC. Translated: CASSFSRREQFF.